Listed below are T cell receptor beta chains from one sample, sequenced in a study of Graves' ophthalmopathy and Graves' hyperthyroidism. TCRdb re-called the multiplex PCR reads with MiXCR, one entry per CDR3 protein. This sample yields roughly 600,000 distinct CDR3 sequences, of which less than 45% are seen a single time; 3.5% to 5% belongs to the top ten. The sequencing input was peripheral blood or thyroid tissue (not recorded which). These receptors were collected from an adult man with Graves' hyperthyroidism. Both conserved end residues are part of each CDR3. The D gene is left open where the match is weak. The size of a clone is reported for some rows only, either as once, few or many, or as a class for expanded clones.

d_call: NA; clone_size: NA; j_call: TRBJ2-1; v_call: TRBV29-1; cdr3_aa: CSVSAWDEQFF; cdr3_nt: TGCAGCGTCTCGGCCTGGGATGAGCAGTTCTTC
d_call: TRBD1; clone_size: NA; j_call: TRBJ2-7; v_call: TRBV7-9; cdr3_aa: CASKEGQGADEQYF; cdr3_nt: TGCGCCAGCAAGGAGGGACAGGGGGCTGACGAGCAGTACTTC
d_call: TRBD1; clone_size: NA; j_call: TRBJ2-7; v_call: TRBV7-8; cdr3_aa: CASSLKDRGRYEQYF; cdr3_nt: TGTGCCAGCAGCTTAAAGGACAGGGGGCGTTACGAGCAGTACTTC
d_call: NA; clone_size: many; j_call: TRBJ2-6; v_call: TRBV7-9; cdr3_aa: CASSLAQGSSSGANVLTF; cdr3_nt: TGTGCCAGCAGCTTAGCGCAGGGATCGAGCTCTGGGGCCAACGTCCTGACTTTC
d_call: NA; clone_size: many; j_call: TRBJ2-7; v_call: TRBV7-6; cdr3_aa: CASSSGDASYEQYF; cdr3_nt: TGTGCCAGCAGCTCTGGGGATGCCTCCTACGAGCAGTACTTC
d_call: TRBD1; clone_size: many; j_call: TRBJ1-1; v_call: TRBV11-2; cdr3_aa: CASGGQENTEAFF; cdr3_nt: TGTGCCAGCGGAGGACAGGAGAACACTGAAGCTTTCTTT
d_call: NA; clone_size: NA; j_call: TRBJ1-3; v_call: TRBV7-8; cdr3_aa: CASSLSGAENTIYF; cdr3_nt: TGTGCCAGCAGCTTGTCCGGGGCCGAAAACACCATATATTTT
d_call: TRBD2; clone_size: NA; j_call: TRBJ2-5; v_call: TRBV12-3/TRBV12-4; cdr3_aa: CASSRTSGARETQYF; cdr3_nt: TGTGCCAGCAGTCGAACTAGCGGGGCTCGAGAGACCCAGTACTTC
d_call: NA; clone_size: many; j_call: TRBJ2-5; v_call: TRBV14; cdr3_aa: CASSQNFGVETQYF; cdr3_nt: TGTGCCAGCAGCCAAAATTTCGGGGTTGAGACCCAGTACTTC
d_call: NA; clone_size: many; j_call: TRBJ1-2; v_call: TRBV2; cdr3_aa: CASSQGSPGDYGYTF; cdr3_nt: TGTGCCAGCAGCCAGGGGTCCCCTGGTGACTATGGCTACACCTTC
d_call: NA; clone_size: few; j_call: TRBJ1-5; v_call: TRBV2; cdr3_aa: CASSISTGTPFNQPQHF; cdr3_nt: TGTGCCAGCAGTATTTCAACCGGGACACCATTCAATCAGCCCCAGCATTTT
d_call: NA; clone_size: few; j_call: TRBJ2-2; v_call: TRBV12-3/TRBV12-4; cdr3_aa: CASRTGPGTRNTGELFF; cdr3_nt: TGTGCCAGCAGAACGGGCCCCGGGACACGGAACACCGGGGAGCTGTTTTTT
d_call: TRBD2; clone_size: NA; j_call: TRBJ2-1; v_call: TRBV29-1; cdr3_aa: CSVDGGSSYNEQFF; cdr3_nt: TGCAGCGTTGACGGCGGGAGCTCCTACAATGAGCAGTTCTTC
d_call: TRBD1; clone_size: NA; j_call: TRBJ2-7; v_call: TRBV15; cdr3_aa: CATSSYSGQGGYEQYF; cdr3_nt: TGTGCCACCAGCAGTTACTCGGGACAGGGGGGCTACGAGCAGTACTTC
d_call: NA; clone_size: many; j_call: TRBJ2-2; v_call: TRBV7-3; cdr3_aa: CASSLNGATGELFF; cdr3_nt: TGTGCCAGCAGCTTAAACGGGGCTACCGGGGAGCTGTTTTTT
d_call: NA; clone_size: NA; j_call: TRBJ1-1; v_call: TRBV28; cdr3_aa: CASSLGGLIKSTEAFF; cdr3_nt: TGTGCCAGCAGTCTTGGGGGCCTTATAAAGAGCACTGAAGCTTTCTTT
d_call: NA; clone_size: NA; j_call: TRBJ2-1; v_call: TRBV20-1; cdr3_aa: CSASMGRWDEQFF; cdr3_nt: TGCAGTGCTAGTATGGGGAGATGGGATGAGCAGTTCTTC
d_call: NA; clone_size: many; j_call: TRBJ2-2; v_call: TRBV15; cdr3_aa: CATSRDRTGELFF; cdr3_nt: TGTGCCACCAGCAGAGATAGGACCGGGGAGCTGTTTTTT
d_call: TRBD2; clone_size: many; j_call: TRBJ2-6; v_call: TRBV9; cdr3_aa: CASSGGLAASGANVLTF; cdr3_nt: TGTGCCAGCAGCGGGGGACTAGCGGCCTCTGGGGCCAACGTCCTGACTTTC
d_call: TRBD2; clone_size: NA; j_call: TRBJ2-3; v_call: TRBV24-1; cdr3_aa: CATSGSGGWRDTQYF; cdr3_nt: TGTGCCACCAGTGGCAGCGGGGGATGGCGGGATACGCAGTATTTT
d_call: TRBD1; clone_size: many; j_call: TRBJ1-4; v_call: TRBV5-1; cdr3_aa: CASSSRGDGEKLFF; cdr3_nt: TGCGCCAGCAGCTCCAGGGGGGATGGTGAAAAACTGTTTTTT
d_call: TRBD2; clone_size: NA; j_call: TRBJ2-5; v_call: TRBV7-6; cdr3_aa: CASSRNTLAAQETQYF; cdr3_nt: TGTGCCAGCAGCCGTAATACACTAGCGGCGCAAGAGACCCAGTACTTC